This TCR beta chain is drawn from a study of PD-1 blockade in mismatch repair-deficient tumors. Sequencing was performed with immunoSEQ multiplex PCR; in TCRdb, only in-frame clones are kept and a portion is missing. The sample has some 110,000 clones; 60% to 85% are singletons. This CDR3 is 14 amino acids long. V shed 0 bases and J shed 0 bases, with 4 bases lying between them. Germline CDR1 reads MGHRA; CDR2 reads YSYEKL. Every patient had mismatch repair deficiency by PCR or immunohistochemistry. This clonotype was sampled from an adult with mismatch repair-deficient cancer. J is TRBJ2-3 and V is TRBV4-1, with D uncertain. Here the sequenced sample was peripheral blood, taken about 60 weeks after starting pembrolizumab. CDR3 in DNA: TGCGCCAGCAGCCAAGAGACCAGCACAGATACGCAGTATTTT. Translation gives CASSQETSTDTQYF.